This entry lists 16 T cell receptor beta chains sequenced from one sample in a study of shared clonotypes between healthy human individuals. Only in-frame clones appear in the TCRdb table, and some are missing; sequencing was by immunoSEQ multiplex PCR. The sample contains approximately 1,000,000 clones, approximately 80% of which appear only once. Material for sequencing was memory CD4+ T cells from PBMCs. Subset indicated: CD45RA-negative fraction. These receptors were collected from a man between 18 and 35 years old in good health. Some clones in this sample may be carry-over from other donors' samples.

The rearrangement uses TRBV18 and TRBJ2-1, with TRBD1 matching 7 bases. In germline, CDR1 is KGHSH, CDR2 LQKENI. With 4 bases clipped from V and 0 bases from J, the junction kept 6 bases outside the gene matches. The CDR3 is 16 amino acids. CDR3 amino acids: CASSLQTGVSYNEQFF. The CDR3 bases are TGTGCCAGCTCACTCCAAACAGGGGTCTCCTACAATGAGCAGTTCTTC. Full variable domain (remainder filled in from reference TRBV18 and TRBJ2-1): NAGVMQNPRHLVRRRGQEARLRCSPMKGHSHVYWYRQLPEEGLKFMVYLQKENIIDESGMPKERFSAEFPKEGPSILRIQQVVRGDSAAYFCASSLQTGVSYNEQFFGPGTRLTVL.

This clone appeared once. The genes are TRBV4-2 and TRBJ2-4; 16 bases fit TRBD2. Germline values: CDR1 LGHNA, CDR2 YNFKEQ. V was pared by 1 base and J by 7 bases, with 13 bases of the junction left unmatched. CDR3 size: 20 residues. CDR3 sequence: CASSQAPGLAGGQGRNIQYF. Here the CDR3 DNA reads TGTGCCAGCAGCCAAGCGCCGGGACTAGCGGGAGGGCAAGGACGGAACATTCAGTACTTC.

This clone appeared a few times. The gene calls are TRBV5-8 and TRBJ2-3; no definite D call. V was trimmed by 2 bases and J by 0 bases, leaving 7 bases between them. The CDR3 sequence is 14 residues long. The germline CDR1 and CDR2 sequences are SGHTS and YDEGEE. The CDR3 sequence is CASSFRISTDTQYF. The CDR3 DNA is TGTGCCAGCAGCTTTCGGATTAGCACAGATACGCAGTATTTT.

This chain joins TRBV7-3 and TRBJ2-1; perhaps D is TRBD1 or TRBD2 (5 bases each). V was trimmed by 0 bases and J by 8 bases, leaving 17 bases between them. Germline V gene lookup returns CDR1 SGHTA and CDR2 FQGTGA. The CDR3 runs 16 residues. CDR3 in DNA: TGTGCCAGCAGCTTAACGAGGGACCCGATGGGCGATGAGCAGTTCTTC. This translates into CASSLTRDPMGDEQFF.

V gene TRBV5-1 combines with J gene TRBJ2-1, with D possibly being TRBD1 (7 bases). CDR3 size: 16 residues. Deletions cut 4 bases from V and 4 bases from J, with 18 bases between. CDR1 and CDR2 (germline): SGHRS, YFSETQ. CDR3 DNA: TGCGCCAGCAGCCTCCGGGGGCCAGGGGGATACAATGAGCAGTTCTTC. Encoded protein: CASSLRGPGGYNEQFF.

V and J are TRBV11-2 and TRBJ2-1; D possibly corresponds to TRBD2 (6 bases). The V end was cut by 5 bases, the J end by 0 bases, with 17 bases between. Germline V gene lookup returns CDR1 SGHAT and CDR2 FQNNGV. The CDR3 runs 17 residues. The CDR3 loop is CASSGWGGISSYNEQFF. The CDR3, as DNA: TGTGCCAGCAGCGGATGGGGCGGGATTAGCTCCTACAATGAGCAGTTCTTC. The entire variable domain, with the rest obtained from reference TRBV11-2 and TRBJ2-1, is as follows: EAGVAQSPRYKIIEKRQSVAFWCNPISGHATLYWYQQILGQGPKLLIQFQNNGVVDDSQLPKDRFSAERLKGVDSTLKIQPAKLEDSAVYLCASSGWGGISSYNEQFFGPGTRLTVL.

In regard to this clone: The germline gene is not matched at one end of the junction; a read error may be the cause. The V call is TRBV6-1, the J call TRBJ2-5; 9 bases map to TRBD2. Germline lookup yields CDR1 MNHNS and CDR2 SASEGT. CDR3 length: 15 residues. CDR3 residues: CASSQAGGFKQTQYF. CDR3 coding DNA: TGTGCCAGCAGTCAAGCGGGAGGATTCAAACAGACCCAGTACTTC.

The V gene is TRBV7-3, the J gene TRBJ2-7; 10 bases map to TRBD2. Germline CDR1 is SGHTA and CDR2 is FQGTGA. The ends lost 1 base at V and 4 bases at J; junction bases unmatched: 4. The CDR3 is 15 amino acids. The CDR3 region has the DNA TGTGCCAGCAGCTTAATGGCTAGCGGGAGATACGAGCAGTACTTC. Amino acid sequence: CASSLMASGRYEQYF. The full variable domain, with the rest looked up from reference TRBV7-3 and TRBJ2-7, is GAGVSQTPSNKVTEKGKYVELRCDPISGHTALYWYRQSLGQGPEFLIYFQGTGAADDSGLPNDRFFAVRPEGSVSTLKIQRTERGDSAVYLCASSLMASGRYEQYFGPGTRLTVT.

This chain connects TRBV10-3 to TRBJ1-5, with D maybe TRBD1 (5 bases). V was trimmed by 4 bases and J by 3 bases, leaving 7 bases between them. This CDR3 comprises 13 residues. Germline V gene lookup returns CDR1 ENHRY and CDR2 SYGVKD. CDR3 loop: CAISGDHNQPQHF. The CDR3 coding sequence is TGTGCCATCAGTGGGGACCACAATCAGCCCCAGCATTTT.

The V and J genes are TRBV5-4 and TRBJ2-1; no reliable D call. Trimming took 1 base from V and 6 from J, leaving 8 bases between them. This CDR3 has 13 amino acids. Germline V gives CDR1 SGHNT, CDR2 YYREEE (reference sequence). CDR3 in DNA: TGTGCCAGCAGCTTGCCAACCACCAATGAGCAGTTCTTC. Encoded protein: CASSLPTTNEQFF.

The chain links TRBV6-6 to TRBJ1-5, with TRBD1 identical over 8 bases. V lost 1 base and J lost 5; bases outside the gene matches: 1. CDR1 is MNHNY, CDR2 SVGAGI, per germline (reference sequence). The CDR3 length is 14 residues. DNA for the CDR3: TGTGCCAGCAGTTACTTGACAGGGGATCAGCCCCAGCATTTT. The encoded protein is CASSYLTGDQPQHF.

V and J are TRBV7-9 and TRBJ2-3; 8 nucleotides match TRBD1. Germline V lookup: CDR1 SEHNR, CDR2 FQNEAQ (reference sequence). The CDR3 sequence is 15 residues long. V lost 2 bases, J lost 4 bases, and 5 bases stayed unmatched. For the CDR3, the DNA is TGTGCCAGCAGCTTATCTGGGACAGGACCAGATACGCAGTATTTT. It translates to CASSLSGTGPDTQYF.

This clone was counted many times. The chain uses TRBV6-4 and TRBJ2-2; TRBD1 aligns across 10 bases. The CDR3 has 15 amino acids. The J segment lost 7 bases and the V segment lost 6 bases, leaving 8 bases of the junction unmatched. Germline V gives CDR1 MRHNA, CDR2 SNTAGT. CDR3 amino acids: CASRAGTGDNGELFF. The CDR3 bases are TGTGCCAGCAGAGCCGGGACAGGGGACAACGGGGAGCTGTTTTTT.

The V gene is TRBV25-1, the J gene TRBJ2-7, with 10 nucleotides matching TRBD1. Per germline, CDR1 MGHDK and CDR2 SYGVNS. The CDR3 totals 15 residues. The ends lost 3 bases at V and 2 bases at J; junction bases unmatched: 4. The CDR3 DNA is TGTGCCAGCAGTGAGCCAGGACAGGGGGCCTACGAGCAGTACTTC. The encoded protein is CASSEPGQGAYEQYF.

The J gene is TRBJ2-7, the V gene TRBV28; TRBD2 aligns across 8 bases. The CDR3 spans 15 residues. Germline assignment: CDR1 MDHEN and CDR2 SYDVKM. V gave up 3 bases and J gave up 1 base; unmatched junction bases: 5. The CDR3 bases are TGTGCCAGCAGTTTGCGGACTAGCTGGTCCTACGAGCAGTACTTC. Amino acids: CASSLRTSWSYEQYF.

This clone has at least ten counts. The chain links TRBV5-6 to TRBJ2-5; 7 bases line up with TRBD1. This CDR3 is built from 15 residues. Looked up from germline, CDR1 is SGHDT and CDR2 is YYEEEE. The ends lost 3 bases at V and 5 bases at J; junction bases unmatched: 10. CDR3 region: CASSSIRGGAETQYF. The CDR3, as DNA: TGTGCCAGCAGCTCCATCCGAGGGGGCGCGGAGACCCAGTACTTC.